This TCR beta chain was sequenced for a study of OX40 agonist ivuxolimab in advanced cancers. At the level of the study: Age averaged 60 years (range about 23 to 80), and 70% to 85% were male.

V gave up 6 bases and J gave up 1 base; unmatched junction bases: 9. This CDR3 comprises 15 residues. Germline V lookup: CDR1 SGHRS, CDR2 YFSETQ. Sequenced by immunoSEQ multiplex PCR; TCRdb stores in-frame clones only, minus some. Of tens of thousands of clones in the sample, more than 80% were seen once. This rearrangement joins TRBV5-1 to TRBJ2-5, with 7 bases aligning to TRBD1. Sequences were derived from CD4+ or CD8+ T cells sorted from blood, sampled in a trial of the OX40 agonist ivuxolimab. The clonotype originates from an adult with an advanced solid tumor such as melanoma, head and neck, liver or kidney cancer. The CDR3 DNA reads TGCGCCAGCACCCACCGGGACAGAAGCCAAGAGACCCAGTACTTC. Translating gives CASTHRDRSQETQYF. Full variable domain (remainder filled in from reference TRBV5-1 and TRBJ2-5): KAGVTQTPRYLIKTRGQQVTLSCSPISGHRSVSWYQQTPGQGLQFLFEYFSETQRNKGNFPGRFSGRQFSNSRSEMNVSTLELGDSALYLCASTHRDRSQETQYFGPGTRLLVL.